This is a list of T cell receptor beta chains from one sample in a study of cytomegalovirus exposure and HLA in healthy donors. The repertoire was sequenced with immunoSEQ multiplex PCR; TCRdb's copy has only in-frame clones and lacks some. The table includes over 150,000 clones, 70% to 80% detected once. What was sequenced was PBMCs. The receptors were sampled from a woman in her fifties or sixties in good health and CMV-seropositive. CDR3s include the opening cysteine and the closing phenylalanine or tryptophan. The D gene is left open where the match is weak. The size of a clone is reported for some rows only, either as once, few or many, or as a class for expanded clones.

v_call: TRBV7-2; j_call: TRBJ2-7; d_call: -; clone_size: -; cdr3_aa: CASSLKGEYEQYF; cdr3_nt: TGTGCCAGCAGCTTAAAGGGAGAATACGAGCAGTACTTC
v_call: TRBV30; j_call: TRBJ2-7; d_call: -; clone_size: few; cdr3_aa: CAWNPNSYEQYF; cdr3_nt: TGTGCCTGGAATCCCAACTCCTACGAGCAGTACTTC
v_call: TRBV28; j_call: TRBJ2-7; d_call: TRBD2; clone_size: -; cdr3_aa: CASSTVSSGGAYEQYF; cdr3_nt: TGTGCCAGCAGTACGGTTTCTAGCGGGGGGGCATACGAGCAGTACTTC
v_call: TRBV6-5; j_call: TRBJ1-2; d_call: TRBD1; clone_size: -; cdr3_aa: CASNRFQGGSYGYTF; cdr3_nt: TGTGCCAGCAACCGATTCCAAGGGGGCTCCTATGGCTACACCTTC
v_call: TRBV5-3; j_call: TRBJ1-4; d_call: -; clone_size: -; cdr3_aa: CARSVRGEKLFF; cdr3_nt: TGTGCCAGAAGCGTGCGGGGTGAAAAACTGTTTTTT
v_call: TRBV18; j_call: TRBJ1-2; d_call: TRBD1; clone_size: -; cdr3_aa: CASSPWDRGHEDYGYTF; cdr3_nt: TGTGCCAGCTCGCCATGGGACAGGGGACATGAGGACTATGGCTACACCTTC
v_call: TRBV15; j_call: TRBJ1-1; d_call: -; clone_size: -; cdr3_aa: CATSTHRARTEAFF; cdr3_nt: TGTGCCACCAGCACCCACAGGGCACGAACTGAAGCTTTCTTT
v_call: TRBV6-1; j_call: TRBJ2-3; d_call: TRBD2; clone_size: -; cdr3_aa: CASGGLAGYTDTQYF; cdr3_nt: TGTGCCAGCGGGGGACTAGCGGGGTACACAGATACGCAGTATTTT
v_call: TRBV7-2; j_call: TRBJ1-1; d_call: -; clone_size: -; cdr3_aa: CATSEMRRNTEAFF; cdr3_nt: TGTGCCACCTCGGAGATGAGGAGGAACACTGAAGCTTTCTTT
v_call: TRBV6-6; j_call: TRBJ2-3; d_call: TRBD1; clone_size: -; cdr3_aa: CASREDRASTDTQYF; cdr3_nt: TGTGCCAGCAGAGAAGACAGGGCCAGCACAGATACGCAGTATTTT
v_call: TRBV9; j_call: TRBJ1-4; d_call: -; clone_size: few; cdr3_aa: CASSPGQRAYF; cdr3_nt: TGTGCCAGCAGCCCAGGACAGCGAGCCTATTTT
v_call: TRBV13; j_call: TRBJ2-7; d_call: TRBD2; clone_size: -; cdr3_aa: CASSLLGTSAYEQYF; cdr3_nt: TGTGCCAGCAGCCTCCTCGGGACTAGCGCGTACGAGCAGTACTTC
v_call: TRBV6-1; j_call: TRBJ1-4; d_call: -; clone_size: -; cdr3_aa: CASSEFYGTKLEKLFF; cdr3_nt: TGTGCCAGCAGTGAATTCTATGGGACAAAGTTGGAAAAACTGTTTTTT
v_call: TRBV25-1; j_call: TRBJ1-1; d_call: -; clone_size: -; cdr3_aa: CASSGTPNTEAFF; cdr3_nt: TGTGCCAGCAGTGGGACACCGAACACTGAAGCTTTCTTT
v_call: TRBV7-3; j_call: TRBJ2-3; d_call: TRBD1; clone_size: -; cdr3_aa: CASSSTPGQGKGNTQYF; cdr3_nt: TGTGCCAGCAGCTCCACGCCGGGACAGGGCAAGGGTAATACGCAGTATTTT
v_call: TRBV7-6; j_call: TRBJ2-1; d_call: -; clone_size: -; cdr3_aa: CASSLASTQVGEQFF; cdr3_nt: TGTGCCAGCAGCTTAGCGTCGACCCAGGTTGGTGAGCAGTTCTTC
v_call: TRBV7-6; j_call: TRBJ2-1; d_call: -; clone_size: few; cdr3_aa: CASSLGASNNEQFF; cdr3_nt: TGTGCCAGCAGCTTAGGGGCCAGCAATAATGAGCAGTTCTTC
v_call: TRBV28; j_call: TRBJ2-7; d_call: -; clone_size: -; cdr3_aa: CASSSTSPNLVPEQYF; cdr3_nt: TGTGCCAGCAGTTCTACCTCCCCGAATTTAGTTCCCGAGCAGTACTTC
v_call: TRBV2; j_call: TRBJ2-3; d_call: TRBD1; clone_size: -; cdr3_aa: CASTVTGGPDTQYF; cdr3_nt: TGTGCCAGCACTGTGACAGGGGGGCCAGATACGCAGTATTTT
v_call: TRBV5-3; j_call: TRBJ2-3; d_call: TRBD2; clone_size: -; cdr3_aa: CARSLGTSGASTDTQYF; cdr3_nt: TGTGCCAGAAGCTTGGGGACTAGCGGGGCTAGCACAGATACGCAGTATTTT
v_call: TRBV4-3; j_call: TRBJ1-1; d_call: -; clone_size: -; cdr3_aa: CASSQDSGQGGTEAFF; cdr3_nt: TGCGCCAGCAGCCAAGATAGTGGGCAGGGAGGAACTGAAGCTTTCTTT
v_call: TRBV6-5; j_call: TRBJ2-7; d_call: TRBD1; clone_size: -; cdr3_aa: CASSYSRDRTYEQYF; cdr3_nt: TGTGCCAGCAGTTACTCGAGGGACAGGACCTACGAGCAGTACTTC
v_call: TRBV5-1; j_call: TRBJ2-1; d_call: TRBD2; clone_size: -; cdr3_aa: CASSSPKKVAGGPGVF; cdr3_nt: TGCGCCAGCAGCTCGCCAAAAAAGGTAGCGGGAGGTCCGGGGGTCTTC
v_call: TRBV5-1; j_call: TRBJ1-6; d_call: -; clone_size: -; cdr3_aa: CASSLGGQGSPLHF; cdr3_nt: TGCGCCAGCAGCTTGGGGGGGCAGGGTTCACCCCTCCACTTT
v_call: TRBV5-1; j_call: TRBJ2-5; d_call: -; clone_size: few; cdr3_aa: CASSLAGSQEAQYF; cdr3_nt: TGCGCCAGCAGCTTGGCGGGGTCTCAAGAGGCCCAGTACTTC
v_call: TRBV16; j_call: TRBJ2-7; d_call: -; clone_size: -; cdr3_aa: CASSPGYPQYEQYF; cdr3_nt: TGTGCCAGCAGCCCGGGGTACCCCCAATACGAGCAGTACTTC
v_call: TRBV9; j_call: TRBJ2-3; d_call: TRBD2; clone_size: once; cdr3_aa: CASSPTSGAPDTQYF; cdr3_nt: TGTGCCAGCAGCCCGACTAGCGGGGCCCCAGATACGCAGTATTTT
v_call: TRBV11-2; j_call: TRBJ1-2; d_call: -; clone_size: -; cdr3_aa: CASTSTVMDGYTF; cdr3_nt: TGTGCCAGCACTTCAACAGTTATGGATGGCTACACCTTC
v_call: TRBV6-6; j_call: TRBJ2-5; d_call: TRBD1; clone_size: few; cdr3_aa: CASKLTGGFRQETQYF; cdr3_nt: TGTGCCAGCAAACTGACAGGGGGATTTAGGCAAGAGACCCAGTACTTC
v_call: TRBV9; j_call: TRBJ2-1; d_call: TRBD2; clone_size: -; cdr3_aa: CASSPDWGGYNEQFF; cdr3_nt: TGTGCCAGCAGCCCGGACTGGGGGGGCTACAATGAGCAGTTCTTC
v_call: TRBV18; j_call: TRBJ1-1; d_call: -; clone_size: -; cdr3_aa: CASSPPVSEVSEAFF; cdr3_nt: TGTGCCAGCTCACCACCGGTGTCAGAAGTTTCTGAAGCTTTCTTT
v_call: TRBV28; j_call: TRBJ2-6; d_call: -; clone_size: few; cdr3_aa: CASSPASSGANGLTF; cdr3_nt: TGTGCCAGCAGTCCAGCAAGCTCTGGGGCCAACGGCCTGACTTTC
v_call: TRBV27; j_call: TRBJ2-1; d_call: -; clone_size: -; cdr3_aa: CASSDHSSYNEQFF; cdr3_nt: TGTGCCAGCAGTGATCATAGCTCCTACAATGAGCAGTTCTTC